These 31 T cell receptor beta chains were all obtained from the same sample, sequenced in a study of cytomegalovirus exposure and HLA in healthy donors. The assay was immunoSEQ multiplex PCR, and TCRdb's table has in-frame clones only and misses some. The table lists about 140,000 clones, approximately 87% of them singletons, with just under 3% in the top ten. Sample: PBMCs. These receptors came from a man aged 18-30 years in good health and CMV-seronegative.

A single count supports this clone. CDR3 in DNA: TGTGCCACAACCGGGACATACAACAATGAGCAGTTCTTC. It is translated as CATTGTYNNEQFF. The chain combines TRBV6-5 with TRBJ2-1, with a tentative D call TRBD1 (6 bases). The germline gives CDR1 MNHEY, CDR2 SVGAGI. V was clipped by 10 bases and J by 5 bases, with 15 bases between them. This CDR3 is built from 13 residues.

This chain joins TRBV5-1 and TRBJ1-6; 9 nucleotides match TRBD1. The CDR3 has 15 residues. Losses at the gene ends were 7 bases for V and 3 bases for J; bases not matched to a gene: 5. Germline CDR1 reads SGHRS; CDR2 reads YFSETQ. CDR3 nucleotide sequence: TGCGCCAGCTCGGACAGGGGCGACTATAATTCACCCCTCCACTTT. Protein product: CASSDRGDYNSPLHF. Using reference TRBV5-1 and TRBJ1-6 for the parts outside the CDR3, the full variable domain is KAGVTQTPRYLIKTRGQQVTLSCSPISGHRSVSWYQQTPGQGLQFLFEYFSETQRNKGNFPGRFSGRQFSNSRSEMNVSTLELGDSALYLCASSDRGDYNSPLHFGNGTRLTVT.

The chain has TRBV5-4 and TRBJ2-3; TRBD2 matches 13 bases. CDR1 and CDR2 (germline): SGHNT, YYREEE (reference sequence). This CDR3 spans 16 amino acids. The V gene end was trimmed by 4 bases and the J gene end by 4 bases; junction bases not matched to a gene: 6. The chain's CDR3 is CASSQGLAGVSDTQYF. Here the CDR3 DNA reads TGTGCCAGCAGCCAAGGACTAGCGGGAGTTTCAGATACGCAGTATTTT. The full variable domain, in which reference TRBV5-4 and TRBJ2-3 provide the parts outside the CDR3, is ETGVTQSPTHLIKTRGQQVTLRCSSQSGHNTVSWYQQALGQGPQFIFQYYREEENGRGNFPPRFSGLQFPNYSSELNVNALELDDSALYLCASSQGLAGVSDTQYFGPGTRLTVL.

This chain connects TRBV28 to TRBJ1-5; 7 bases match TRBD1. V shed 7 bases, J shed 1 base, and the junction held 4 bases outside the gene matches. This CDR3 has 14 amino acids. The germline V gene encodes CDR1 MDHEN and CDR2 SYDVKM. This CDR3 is CASKGAGSNQPQHF. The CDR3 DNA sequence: TGTGCCAGCAAGGGGGCCGGCAGCAATCAGCCCCAGCATTTT.

The CDR3 reads CASSIAGQNYGYTF. In DNA, the CDR3 is TGTGCCAGTAGTATAGCCGGACAGAACTATGGCTACACCTTC. V is TRBV19 and J is TRBJ1-2; D is possibly TRBD1 (6 bases). Trimming removed 1 base from V and 2 bases from J, with 8 bases in between. CDR1 and CDR2 from the germline V gene are LNHDA and SQIVND (reference sequence). The CDR3 spans 14 residues.

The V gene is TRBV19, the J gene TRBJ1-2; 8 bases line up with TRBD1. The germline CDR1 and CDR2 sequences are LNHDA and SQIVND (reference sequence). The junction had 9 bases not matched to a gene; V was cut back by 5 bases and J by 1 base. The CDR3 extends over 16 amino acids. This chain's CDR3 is CASSVGQANINYGYTF. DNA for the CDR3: TGTGCCAGTAGTGTGGGACAGGCGAATATTAACTATGGCTACACCTTC.

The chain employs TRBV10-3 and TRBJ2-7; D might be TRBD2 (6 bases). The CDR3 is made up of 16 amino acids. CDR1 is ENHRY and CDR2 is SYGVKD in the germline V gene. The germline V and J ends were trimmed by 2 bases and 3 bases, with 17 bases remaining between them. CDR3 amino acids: CAISEASGTPNYEQYF. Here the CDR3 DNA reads TGTGCCATCAGTGAGGCATCCGGGACTCCCAACTACGAGCAGTACTTC.

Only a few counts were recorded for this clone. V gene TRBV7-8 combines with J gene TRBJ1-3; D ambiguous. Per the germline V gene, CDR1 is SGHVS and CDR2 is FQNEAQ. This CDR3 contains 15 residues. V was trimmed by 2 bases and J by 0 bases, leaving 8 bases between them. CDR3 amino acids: CASSLFGSSGNTIYF. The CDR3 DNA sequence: TGTGCCAGCAGCTTATTCGGGAGCTCTGGAAACACCATATATTTT.

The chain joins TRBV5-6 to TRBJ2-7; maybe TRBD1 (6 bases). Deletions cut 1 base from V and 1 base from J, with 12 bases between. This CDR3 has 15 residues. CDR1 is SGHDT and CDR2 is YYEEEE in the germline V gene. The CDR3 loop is CASSLSWDISYEQYF. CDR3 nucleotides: TGTGCCAGCAGCTTGTCTTGGGACATTTCCTACGAGCAGTACTTC.

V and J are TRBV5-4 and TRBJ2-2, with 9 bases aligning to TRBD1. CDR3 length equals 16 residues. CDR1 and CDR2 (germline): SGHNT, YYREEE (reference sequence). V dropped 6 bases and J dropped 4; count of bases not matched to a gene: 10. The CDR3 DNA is TGTGCCAGCACCCGGGGAACGGGACAGGGCACCGGGGAGCTGTTTTTT. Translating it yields CASTRGTGQGTGELFF.

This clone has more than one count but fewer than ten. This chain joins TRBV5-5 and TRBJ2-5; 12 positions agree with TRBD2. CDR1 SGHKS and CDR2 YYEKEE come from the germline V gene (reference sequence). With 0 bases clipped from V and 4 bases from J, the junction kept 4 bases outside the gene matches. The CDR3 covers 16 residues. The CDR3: CASSLELAGGRETQYF. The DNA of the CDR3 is TGTGCCAGCAGCTTGGAACTAGCGGGAGGAAGAGAGACCCAGTACTTC.

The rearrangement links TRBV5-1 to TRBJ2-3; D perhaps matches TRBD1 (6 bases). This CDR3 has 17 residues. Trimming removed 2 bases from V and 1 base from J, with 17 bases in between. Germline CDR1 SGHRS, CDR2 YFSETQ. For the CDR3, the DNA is TGCGCCAGCAGCTTTCACGGGCAGGGGAGCCGCACAGATACGCAGTATTTT. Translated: CASSFHGQGSRTDTQYF.

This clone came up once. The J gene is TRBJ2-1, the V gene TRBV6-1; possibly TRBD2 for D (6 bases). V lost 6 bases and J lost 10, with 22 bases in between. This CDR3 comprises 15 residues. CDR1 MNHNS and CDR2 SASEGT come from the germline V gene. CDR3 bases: TGTGCCAGCAGCTATAGCGGAGTCGAATCGACGGAGCAGTTCTTC. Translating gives CASSYSGVESTEQFF.

The DNA for the CDR3 is TGTGCCAGCAGCCCCCTTCGGAGGGGAGGGGGAAAACTGTTTTTT. It is translated as CASSPLRRGGGKLFF. J is TRBJ1-4 and V is TRBV11-2; a weak D match, TRBD1 (6 bases). The CDR3 sequence is 15 residues long. Germline V CDR1 and CDR2: SGHAT, FQNNGV. The ends were cut back, 5 bases at V and 10 bases at J, with 20 bases in the middle.

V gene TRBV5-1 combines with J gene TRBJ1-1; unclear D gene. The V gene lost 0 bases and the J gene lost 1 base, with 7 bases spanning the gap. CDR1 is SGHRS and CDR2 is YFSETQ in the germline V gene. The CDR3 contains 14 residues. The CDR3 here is CASSLGVRNTEAFF. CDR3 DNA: TGCGCCAGCAGCTTGGGTGTTAGGAACACTGAAGCTTTCTTT.

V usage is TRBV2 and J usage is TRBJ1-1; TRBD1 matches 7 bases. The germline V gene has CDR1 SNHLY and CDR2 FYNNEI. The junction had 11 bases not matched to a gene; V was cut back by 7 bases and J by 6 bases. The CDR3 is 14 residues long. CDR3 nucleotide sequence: TGTGCCAGCACCCCACCCGGAGGGGGCCCTGAAGCTTTCTTT. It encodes CASTPPGGGPEAFF.

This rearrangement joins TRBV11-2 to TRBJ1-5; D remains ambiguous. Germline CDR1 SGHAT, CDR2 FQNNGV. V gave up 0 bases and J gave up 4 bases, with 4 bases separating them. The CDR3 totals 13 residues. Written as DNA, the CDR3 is TGTGCCAGCAGCTTAGATCTGAATCAGCCCCAGCATTTT. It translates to CASSLDLNQPQHF.

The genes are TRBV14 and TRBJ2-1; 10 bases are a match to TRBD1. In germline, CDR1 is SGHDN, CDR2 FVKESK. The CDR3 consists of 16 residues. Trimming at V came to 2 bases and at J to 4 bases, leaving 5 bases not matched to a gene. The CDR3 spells CASSQRRGQGYNEQFF. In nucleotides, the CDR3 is TGTGCCAGCAGCCAAAGGCGGGGACAGGGGTACAATGAGCAGTTCTTC.

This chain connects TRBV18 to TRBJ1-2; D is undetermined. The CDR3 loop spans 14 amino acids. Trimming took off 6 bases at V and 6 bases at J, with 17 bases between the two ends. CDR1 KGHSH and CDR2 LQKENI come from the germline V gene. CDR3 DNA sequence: TGTGCCAGCTCTCCCAAGGGTAGGGAGGATGGCTACACCTTC. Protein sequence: CASSPKGREDGYTF.

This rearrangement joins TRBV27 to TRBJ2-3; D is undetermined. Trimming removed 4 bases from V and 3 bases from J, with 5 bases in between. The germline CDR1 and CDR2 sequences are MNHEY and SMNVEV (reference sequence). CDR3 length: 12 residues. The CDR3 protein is CASSSTTDTQYF. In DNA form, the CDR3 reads TGTGCCAGCAGTTCGACTACAGATACGCAGTATTTT.

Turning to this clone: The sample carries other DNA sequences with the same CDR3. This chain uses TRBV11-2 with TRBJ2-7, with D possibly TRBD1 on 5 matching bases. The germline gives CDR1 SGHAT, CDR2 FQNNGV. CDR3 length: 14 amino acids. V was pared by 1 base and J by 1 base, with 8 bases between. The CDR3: CASSLGSGSYEQYF. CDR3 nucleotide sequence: TGTGCCAGCAGCTTAGGGTCAGGGTCCTACGAGCAGTACTTC.

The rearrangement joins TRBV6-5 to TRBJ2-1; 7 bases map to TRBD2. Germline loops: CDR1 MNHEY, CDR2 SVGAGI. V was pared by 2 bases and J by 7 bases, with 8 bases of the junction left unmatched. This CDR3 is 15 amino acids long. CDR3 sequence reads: CASSYRRLADNEQFF. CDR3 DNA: TGTGCCAGCAGTTACCGACGCCTAGCGGATAATGAGCAGTTCTTC.

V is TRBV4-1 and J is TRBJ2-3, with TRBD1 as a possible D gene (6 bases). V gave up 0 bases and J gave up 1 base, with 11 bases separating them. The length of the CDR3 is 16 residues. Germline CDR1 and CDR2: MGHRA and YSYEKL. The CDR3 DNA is TGCGCCAGCAGCCAAGACAGAGGGGGAGGCACAGATACGCAGTATTTT. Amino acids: CASSQDRGGGTDTQYF.

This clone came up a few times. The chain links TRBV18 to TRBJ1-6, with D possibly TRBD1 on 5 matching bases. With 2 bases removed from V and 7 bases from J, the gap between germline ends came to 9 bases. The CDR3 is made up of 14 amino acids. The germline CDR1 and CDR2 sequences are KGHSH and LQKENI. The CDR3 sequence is CASSPGAGNSPLHF. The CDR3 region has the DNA TGTGCCAGCTCACCAGGGGCAGGAAATTCACCCCTCCACTTT.

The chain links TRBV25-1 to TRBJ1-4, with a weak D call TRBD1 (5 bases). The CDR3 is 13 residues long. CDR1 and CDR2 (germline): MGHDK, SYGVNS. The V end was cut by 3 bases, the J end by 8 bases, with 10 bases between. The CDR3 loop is CASSEGKGEKLFF. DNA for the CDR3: TGTGCCAGCAGTGAGGGTAAGGGGGAAAAACTGTTTTTT.

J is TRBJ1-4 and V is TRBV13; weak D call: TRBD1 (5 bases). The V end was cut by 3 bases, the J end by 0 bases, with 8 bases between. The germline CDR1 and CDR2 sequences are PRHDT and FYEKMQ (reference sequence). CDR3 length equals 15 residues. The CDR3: CASSFGGTTNEKLFF. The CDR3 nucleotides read TGTGCCAGCAGCTTCGGGGGAACAACTAATGAAAAACTGTTTTTT.

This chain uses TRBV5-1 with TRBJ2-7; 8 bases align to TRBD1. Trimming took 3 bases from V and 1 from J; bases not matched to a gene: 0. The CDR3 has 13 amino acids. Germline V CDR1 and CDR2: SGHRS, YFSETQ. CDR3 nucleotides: TGCGCCAGCAGCTGGACAGGGTCCTACGAGCAGTACTTC. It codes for CASSWTGSYEQYF.

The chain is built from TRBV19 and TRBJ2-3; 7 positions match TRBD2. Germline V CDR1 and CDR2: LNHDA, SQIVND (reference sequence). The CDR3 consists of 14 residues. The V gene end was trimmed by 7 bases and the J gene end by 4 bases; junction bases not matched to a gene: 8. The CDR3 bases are TGTGCCAGTAATGAGTGGGGGGGATCAGATACGCAGTATTTT. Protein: CASNEWGGSDTQYF.

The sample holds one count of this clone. The CDR3 nucleotides read TGTGCCAGTAGCCTGGGACTAGCGGCCAACAATGAGCAGTTCTTC. This translates into CASSLGLAANNEQFF. This chain joins TRBV19 and TRBJ2-1; TRBD2 matches at 11 bases. CDR1 LNHDA and CDR2 SQIVND come from the germline V gene (reference sequence). V was clipped by 6 bases and J by 5 bases; unmatched bases: 6. The CDR3 extends over 15 amino acids.

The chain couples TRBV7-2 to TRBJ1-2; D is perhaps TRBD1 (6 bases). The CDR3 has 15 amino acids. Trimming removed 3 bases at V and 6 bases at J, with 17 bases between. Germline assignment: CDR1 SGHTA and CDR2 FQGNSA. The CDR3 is CASSFTGIQGDGYTF. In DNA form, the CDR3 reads TGTGCCAGCAGCTTTACCGGGATACAGGGAGATGGCTACACCTTC.

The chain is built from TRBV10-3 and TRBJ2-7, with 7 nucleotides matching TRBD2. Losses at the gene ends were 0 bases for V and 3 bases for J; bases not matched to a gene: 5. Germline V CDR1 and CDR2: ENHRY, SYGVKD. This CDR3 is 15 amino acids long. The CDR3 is CAISESMWTSYEQYF. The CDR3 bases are TGTGCCATCAGTGAGTCCATGTGGACTAGCTACGAGCAGTACTTC.